The 7 T cell receptor beta chains below come from one sample, sequenced in a study of T cell responses to AZD1222 COVID-19 vaccine. The method was immunoSEQ multiplex PCR; TCRdb's version includes in-frame clones alone and lacks a portion of them. The sample consists of around 130,000 clones, about 86% of them appearing once. Here the sequenced sample was peripheral blood, taken on day 0 of AZD1222 vaccination. Receptors originate from an adult in good health.

The chain joins TRBV4-1 to TRBJ2-5; perhaps TRBD1 as D (8 bases). V dropped 5 bases and J dropped 4 bases, with 20 bases sitting between them. The CDR3 spans 16 residues. The germline gives CDR1 MGHRA, CDR2 YSYEKL. The CDR3 DNA reads TGCGCCAGCAGCGGGAGGACAGGGAGGGAGTCAGAGACCCAGTACTTC. The encoded protein is CASSGRTGRESETQYF.

CDR3 residues: CASSPNSVLGGAGSNQPQHF. The CDR3, as DNA: TGTGCCAGCTCACCGAACTCGGTTTTAGGGGGCGCGGGAAGCAATCAGCCCCAGCATTTT. This chain uses TRBV18 with TRBJ1-5, with 7 bases matching TRBD1. Germline V gene data show CDR1 as KGHSH and CDR2 as LQKENI. With 3 bases clipped from V and 1 base from J, the junction kept 18 bases outside the gene matches. This CDR3 comprises 20 residues.

The chain employs TRBV5-1 and TRBJ2-2; a weak D match, TRBD1 (5 bases). V was clipped by 4 bases and J by 1 base, with 8 bases between them. Germline V lookup: CDR1 SGHRS, CDR2 YFSETQ. This CDR3 is built from 14 residues. The CDR3 DNA follows: TGCGCCAGCAGCCTGACAGTGAACACCGGGGAGCTGTTTTTT. Translation: CASSLTVNTGELFF.

The rearrangement joins TRBV7-6 to TRBJ2-2; 9 nucleotides match TRBD2. The length of the CDR3 is 14 residues. Germline CDR1 is SGHVS and CDR2 is FNYEAQ. Trimming took 2 bases from V and 8 from J; bases not matched to a gene: 3. CDR3 protein: CASSLRLAGGELFF. CDR3 coding DNA: TGTGCCAGCAGCTTACGGCTAGCGGGGGGGGAGCTGTTTTTT.

This rearrangement joins TRBV5-4 to TRBJ2-7, with D perhaps assigned TRBD1 or TRBD2 (5 bases each). The CDR3 has 13 residues. Trimming shortened V by 4 bases and J by 4 bases, and 12 bases separated the two germline ends. Germline V gene data show CDR1 as SGHNT and CDR2 as YYREEE (reference sequence). The CDR3 nucleotides are TGTGCCAGCAGCCGCTGGGACGTATACGAGCAGTACTTC. Encoded protein: CASSRWDVYEQYF.

In this sample, this clone turned up once. This chain's CDR3 is CASSPPRGLAGASYNEQFF. Written as DNA, the CDR3 is TGTGCCAGCTCACCACCCCGCGGGCTAGCGGGAGCGTCCTACAATGAGCAGTTCTTC. The rearrangement uses TRBV18 and TRBJ2-1, with 10 bases aligning to TRBD2. The V gene end was trimmed by 0 bases and the J gene end by 1 base; junction bases not matched to a gene: 9. The germline gives CDR1 KGHSH, CDR2 LQKENI. This CDR3 is 19 amino acids long.

J is TRBJ1-5 and V is TRBV15, with D possibly being TRBD1 (6 bases). From germline, CDR1 is LNHNV and CDR2 YYDKDF (reference sequence). This CDR3 spans 14 amino acids. Deletions cut 6 bases from V and 8 bases from J, with 17 bases between. The CDR3 is CATRTGEQSKPQHF. As DNA, the CDR3 is TGTGCCACCAGGACAGGAGAACAATCAAAGCCCCAGCATTTT. The entire variable domain, with the rest obtained from reference TRBV15 and TRBJ1-5, is as follows: DAMVIQNPRYQVTQFGKPVTLSCSQTLNHNVMYWYQQKSSQAPKLLFHYYDKDFNNEADTPDNFQSRRPNTSFCFLDIRSPGLGDTAMYLCATRTGEQSKPQHFGDGTRLSIL.